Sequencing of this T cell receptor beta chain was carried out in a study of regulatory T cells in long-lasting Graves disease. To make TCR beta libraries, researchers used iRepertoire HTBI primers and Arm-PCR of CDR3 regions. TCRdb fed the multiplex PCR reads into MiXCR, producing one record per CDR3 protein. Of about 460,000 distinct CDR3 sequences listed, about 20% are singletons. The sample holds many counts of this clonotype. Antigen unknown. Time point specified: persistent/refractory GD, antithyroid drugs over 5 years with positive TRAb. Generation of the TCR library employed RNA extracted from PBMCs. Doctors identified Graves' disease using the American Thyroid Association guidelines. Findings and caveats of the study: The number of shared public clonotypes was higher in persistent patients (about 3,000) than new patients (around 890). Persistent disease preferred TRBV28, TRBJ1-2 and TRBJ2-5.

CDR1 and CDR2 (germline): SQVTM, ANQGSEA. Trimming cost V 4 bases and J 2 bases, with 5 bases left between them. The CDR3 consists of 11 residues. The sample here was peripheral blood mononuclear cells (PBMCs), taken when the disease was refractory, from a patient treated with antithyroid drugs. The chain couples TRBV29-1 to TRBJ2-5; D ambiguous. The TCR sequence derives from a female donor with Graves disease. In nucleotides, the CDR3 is TGCAGCGTTGTACCACAAGAGACCCAGTACTTC. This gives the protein CSVVPQETQYF.